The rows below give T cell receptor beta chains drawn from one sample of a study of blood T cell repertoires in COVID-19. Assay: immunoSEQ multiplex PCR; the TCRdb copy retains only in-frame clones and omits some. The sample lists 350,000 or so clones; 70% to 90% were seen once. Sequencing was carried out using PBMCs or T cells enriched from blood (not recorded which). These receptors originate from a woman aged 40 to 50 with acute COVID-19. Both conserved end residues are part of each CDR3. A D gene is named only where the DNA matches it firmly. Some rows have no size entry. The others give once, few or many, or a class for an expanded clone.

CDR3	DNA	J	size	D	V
CASSDRWTNEKLFF	TGTGCCAGCAGTGACAGGTGGACTAATGAAAAACTGTTTTTT	TRBJ1-4	-	-	TRBV2
CASSLGTGYGDTEAFF	TGCGCCAGCAGCTTGGGCACAGGGTACGGGGACACTGAAGCTTTCTTT	TRBJ1-1	-	-	TRBV5-1
CASSLAGQASGNTIYF	TGTGCCAGCAGCTTAGCGGGACAAGCCTCTGGAAACACCATATATTTT	TRBJ1-3	-	-	TRBV7-2
CASSQEGQSAGGFEQYF	TGCGCCAGCAGCCAAGAAGGCCAGTCGGCAGGGGGCTTCGAGCAGTACTTC	TRBJ2-7	-	TRBD1	TRBV4-1
CASSEGLAGTNTGELFF	TGTGCCAGCAGCGAAGGACTAGCGGGGACGAACACCGGGGAGCTGTTTTTT	TRBJ2-2	once	TRBD2	TRBV9
CASSLGEGEGYGYTF	TGTGCCAGCAGCTTAGGCGAAGGGGAGGGCTATGGCTACACCTTC	TRBJ1-2	-	-	TRBV7-9
CASSLEQVYGKAFF	TGTGCCAGCAGCTTGGAACAGGTATATGGGAAAGCTTTCTTT	TRBJ1-1	-	-	TRBV7-2
CASSPDGGQGANEKLFF	TGTGCCAGCTCACCCGATGGAGGACAGGGTGCTAATGAAAAACTGTTTTTT	TRBJ1-4	-	TRBD1	TRBV18
CASTRPWGTDTQYF	TGTGCCAGCACTAGACCCTGGGGCACAGATACGCAGTATTTT	TRBJ2-3	once	-	TRBV28
CASSFSESRDRSFF	TGTGCCAGCAGCTTTTCGGAATCCCGGGACAGGTCGTTCTTC	TRBJ2-1	-	TRBD1	TRBV7-2
CASSITGPNTEAFF	TGTGCCAGTAGTATTACAGGGCCGAACACTGAAGCTTTCTTT	TRBJ1-1	-	-	TRBV19
CASRNSEFSSYEQYF	TGTGCCAGCAGAAATAGCGAGTTTAGCTCCTACGAGCAGTACTTC	TRBJ2-7	-	-	TRBV2
CASSGAGMERDTEAFF	TGTGCCAGCAGTGGAGCGGGCATGGAGAGGGACACTGAAGCTTTCTTT	TRBJ1-1	-	-	TRBV27
CASSIRQGYNSPLHF	TGTGCCAGCAGCATACGACAGGGGTATAATTCACCCCTCCACTTT	TRBJ1-6	-	TRBD1	TRBV7-9
CASSPGGGSDEQYF	TGCGCCAGCAGCCCGGGGGGCGGCAGTGACGAGCAGTACTTC	TRBJ2-7	-	-	TRBV5-1
CASSVQGAVGYTF	TGTGCCAGCAGTGTACAGGGGGCTGTAGGCTACACCTTC	TRBJ1-2	-	TRBD1	TRBV2
CASSYSSGPYEQYF	TGTGCCAGCAGTTACTCTAGCGGCCCCTACGAGCAGTACTTC	TRBJ2-7	-	-	TRBV6-2/TRBV6-3
CASSRGGKLSTDTQYF	TGTGCCAGCAGCCGAGGGGGAAAGTTAAGCACAGATACGCAGTATTTT	TRBJ2-3	-	-	TRBV5-6
CASTLTQGGKAFF	TGTGCCAGCACCTTAACTCAGGGCGGAAAAGCTTTCTTT	TRBJ1-1	-	-	TRBV12-3/TRBV12-4
CASSEGVAGANVLTF	TGTGCCAGCTCAGAAGGGGTTGCCGGGGCCAACGTCCTGACTTTC	TRBJ2-6	-	-	TRBV18
CASSPGAGVRDTQYF	TGTGCCAGCAGCCCGGGGGCGGGAGTCAGAGATACGCAGTATTTT	TRBJ2-3	-	-	TRBV7-3
CASSRASGGAGDTQYF	TGTGCCAGCAGTCGAGCCTCGGGGGGGGCAGGAGATACGCAGTATTTT	TRBJ2-3	-	TRBD2	TRBV6-6
CASSELRDSYNEQFF	TGTGCCAGCAGTGAACTCCGGGACAGCTACAATGAGCAGTTCTTC	TRBJ2-1	-	TRBD1	TRBV6-1
CSASIAGGPEETQYF	TGCAGTGCTAGTATAGCGGGGGGGCCAGAAGAGACCCAGTACTTC	TRBJ2-5	-	TRBD2	TRBV20-1
CASSRSGGAGSPLHF	TGTGCCAGCAGCCGTTCTGGGGGGGCGGGATCACCCCTCCACTTT	TRBJ1-6	once	-	TRBV11-2
CASSWGQAYMSGNTIYF	TGTGCCAGCAGCTGGGGACAGGCCTACATGTCTGGAAACACCATATATTTT	TRBJ1-3	-	TRBD1	TRBV5-6